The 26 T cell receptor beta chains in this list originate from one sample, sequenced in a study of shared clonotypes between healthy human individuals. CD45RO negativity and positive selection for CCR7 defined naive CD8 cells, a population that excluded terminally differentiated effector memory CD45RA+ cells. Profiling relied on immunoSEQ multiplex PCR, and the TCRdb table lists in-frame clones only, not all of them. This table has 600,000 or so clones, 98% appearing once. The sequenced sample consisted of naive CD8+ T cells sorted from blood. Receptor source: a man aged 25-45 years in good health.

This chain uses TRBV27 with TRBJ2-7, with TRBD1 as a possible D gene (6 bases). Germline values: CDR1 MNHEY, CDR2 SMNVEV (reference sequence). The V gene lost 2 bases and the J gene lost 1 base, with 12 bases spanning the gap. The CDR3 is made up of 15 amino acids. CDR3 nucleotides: TGTGCCAGCAGTTTACTCCGGGACAAATCCTACGAGCAGTACTTC. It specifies CASSLLRDKSYEQYF.

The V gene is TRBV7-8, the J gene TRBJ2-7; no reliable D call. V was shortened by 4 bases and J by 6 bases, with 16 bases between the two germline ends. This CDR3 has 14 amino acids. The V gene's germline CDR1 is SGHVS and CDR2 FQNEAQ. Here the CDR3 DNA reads TGTGCCAGCAGCTCCAGATTCGAGGACCTCGAGCAGTACTTC. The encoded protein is CASSSRFEDLEQYF.

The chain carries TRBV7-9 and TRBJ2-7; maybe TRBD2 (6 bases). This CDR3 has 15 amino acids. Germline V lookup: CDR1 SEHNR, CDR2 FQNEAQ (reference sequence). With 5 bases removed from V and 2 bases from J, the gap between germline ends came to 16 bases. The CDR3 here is CASSGNSGLTYEQYF. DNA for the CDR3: TGTGCCAGCAGCGGAAATAGCGGTTTAACCTACGAGCAGTACTTC.

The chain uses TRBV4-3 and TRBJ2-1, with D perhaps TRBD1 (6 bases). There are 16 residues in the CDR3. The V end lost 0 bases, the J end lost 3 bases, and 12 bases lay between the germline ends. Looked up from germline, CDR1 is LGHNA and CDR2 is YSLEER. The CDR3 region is CASSQDSAGDYNEQFF. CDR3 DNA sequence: TGCGCCAGCAGCCAAGATTCGGCAGGGGACTACAATGAGCAGTTCTTC.

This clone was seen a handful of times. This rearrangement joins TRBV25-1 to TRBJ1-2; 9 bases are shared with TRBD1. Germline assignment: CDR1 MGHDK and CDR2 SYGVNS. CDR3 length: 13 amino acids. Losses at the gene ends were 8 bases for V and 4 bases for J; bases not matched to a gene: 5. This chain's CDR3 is CASRGQGLYGYTF. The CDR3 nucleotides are TGTGCCAGCCGGGGACAGGGCCTCTATGGCTACACCTTC.

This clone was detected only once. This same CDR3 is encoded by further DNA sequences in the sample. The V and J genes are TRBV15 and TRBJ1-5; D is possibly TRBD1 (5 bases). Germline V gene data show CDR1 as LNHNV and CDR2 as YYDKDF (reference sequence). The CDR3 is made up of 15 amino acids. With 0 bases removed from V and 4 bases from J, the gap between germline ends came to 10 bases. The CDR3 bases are TGTGCCACCAGCAGAGATCGGGGGGAAAATCAGCCCCAGCATTTT. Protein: CATSRDRGENQPQHF.

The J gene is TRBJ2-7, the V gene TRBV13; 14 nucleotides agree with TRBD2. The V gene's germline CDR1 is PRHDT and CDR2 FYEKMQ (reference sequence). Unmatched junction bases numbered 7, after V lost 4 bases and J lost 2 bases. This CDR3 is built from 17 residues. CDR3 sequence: CASSYGTSGRGPYEQYF. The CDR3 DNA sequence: TGTGCCAGCAGCTACGGGACTAGCGGGAGAGGCCCCTACGAGCAGTACTTC.

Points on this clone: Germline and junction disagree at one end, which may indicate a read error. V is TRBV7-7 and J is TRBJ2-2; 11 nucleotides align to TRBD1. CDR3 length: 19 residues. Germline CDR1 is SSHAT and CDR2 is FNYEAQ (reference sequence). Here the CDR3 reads CASSLGAPGQGAVAGELFF. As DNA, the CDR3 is TGTGCTAGCAGCTTAGGAGCTCCCGGACAGGGGGCCGTGGCCGGGGAGCTGTTTTTT.

DNA for the CDR3: TGTGCCAGTAGTATAGCAGGGTATTATGAAAAACTGTTTTTT. Its protein is CASSIAGYYEKLFF. This sequence joins TRBV19 and TRBJ1-4, with D possibly being TRBD1 (5 bases). The germline gives CDR1 LNHDA, CDR2 SQIVND (reference sequence). The length of the CDR3 is 14 residues. Trimming left V 1 base short and J 6 bases short, with 9 bases between.

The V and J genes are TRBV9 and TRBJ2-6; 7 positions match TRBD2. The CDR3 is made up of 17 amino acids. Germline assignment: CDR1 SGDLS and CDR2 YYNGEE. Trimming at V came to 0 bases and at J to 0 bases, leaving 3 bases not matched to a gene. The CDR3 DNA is TGTGCCAGCAGCGTAGGCGGGGGACTCTCTGGGGCCAACGTCCTGACTTTC. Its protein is CASSVGGGLSGANVLTF.

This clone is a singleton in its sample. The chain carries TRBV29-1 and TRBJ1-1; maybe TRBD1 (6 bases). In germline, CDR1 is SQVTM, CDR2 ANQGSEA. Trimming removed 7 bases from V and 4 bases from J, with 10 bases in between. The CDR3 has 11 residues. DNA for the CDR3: TGCAGCGCGGGGGGGGCCACTGAAGCTTTCTTT. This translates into CSAGGATEAFF.

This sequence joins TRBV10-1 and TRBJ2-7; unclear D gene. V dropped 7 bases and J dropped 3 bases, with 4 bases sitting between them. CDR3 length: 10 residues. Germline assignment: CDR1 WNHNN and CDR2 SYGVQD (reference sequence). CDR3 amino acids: CASTDYEQYF. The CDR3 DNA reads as TGCGCCAGCACCGACTACGAGCAGTACTTC.

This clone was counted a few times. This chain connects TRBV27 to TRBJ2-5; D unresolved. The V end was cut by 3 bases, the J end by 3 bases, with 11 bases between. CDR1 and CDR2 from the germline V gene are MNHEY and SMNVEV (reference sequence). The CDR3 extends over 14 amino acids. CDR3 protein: CASSLLGWEETQYF. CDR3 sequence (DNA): TGTGCCAGCAGTTTGTTAGGGTGGGAAGAGACCCAGTACTTC.

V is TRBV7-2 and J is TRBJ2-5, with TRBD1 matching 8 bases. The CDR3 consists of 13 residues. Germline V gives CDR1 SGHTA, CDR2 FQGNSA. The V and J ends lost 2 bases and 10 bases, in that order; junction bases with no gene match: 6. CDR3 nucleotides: TGTGCCAGCAGCTTATCAGGGGGCGGGGACCAGTACTTC. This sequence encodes CASSLSGGGDQYF.

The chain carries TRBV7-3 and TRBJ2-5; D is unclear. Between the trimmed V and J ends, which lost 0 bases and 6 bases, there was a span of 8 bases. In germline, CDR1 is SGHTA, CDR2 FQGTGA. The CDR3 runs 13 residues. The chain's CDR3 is CASSLTGQKTQYF. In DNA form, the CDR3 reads TGTGCCAGCAGCTTAACAGGGCAAAAGACCCAGTACTTC.

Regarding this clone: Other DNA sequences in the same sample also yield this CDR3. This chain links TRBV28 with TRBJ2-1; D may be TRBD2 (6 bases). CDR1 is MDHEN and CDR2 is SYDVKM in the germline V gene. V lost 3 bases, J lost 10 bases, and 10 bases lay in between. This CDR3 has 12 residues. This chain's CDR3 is CASSFGGGEQFF. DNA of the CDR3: TGTGCCAGCAGTTTCGGGGGAGGCGAGCAGTTCTTC.

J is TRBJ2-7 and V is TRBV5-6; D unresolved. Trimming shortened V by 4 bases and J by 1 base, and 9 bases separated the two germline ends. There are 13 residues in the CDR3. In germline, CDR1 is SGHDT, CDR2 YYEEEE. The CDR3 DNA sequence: TGTGCCAGCAGCCACGTACTTTCCTACGAGCAGTACTTC. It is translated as CASSHVLSYEQYF. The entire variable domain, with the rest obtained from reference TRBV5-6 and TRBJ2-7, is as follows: DAGVTQSPTHLIKTRGQQVTLRCSPKSGHDTVSWYQQALGQGPQFIFQYYEEEERQRGNFPDRFSGHQFPNYSSELNVNALLLGDSALYLCASSHVLSYEQYFGPGTRLTVT.

The CDR3 DNA is TGCGCCAGCAGCCCCCGGGGGTTAGCGGGAGGGCCGGGAGTCAGCGAGCAGTACTTC. It translates to CASSPRGLAGGPGVSEQYF. The genes are TRBV5-1 and TRBJ2-7; TRBD2 agrees at 11 bases. Germline V CDR1 and CDR2: SGHRS, YFSETQ. CDR3 size: 19 residues. V lost 4 bases, J lost 6 bases, and 21 bases stayed unmatched.

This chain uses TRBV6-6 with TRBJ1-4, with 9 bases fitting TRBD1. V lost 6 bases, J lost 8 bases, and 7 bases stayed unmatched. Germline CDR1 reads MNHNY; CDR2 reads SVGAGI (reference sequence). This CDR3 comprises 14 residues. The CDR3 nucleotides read TGTGCCAGCAGCTTACAGGGGGCAAGGGAAAAACTGTTTTTT. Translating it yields CASSLQGAREKLFF.

CDR3 in amino acids: CASSPLALADTQYF. The CDR3 coding sequence is TGTGCCAGCAGCCCGTTAGCTTTGGCAGATACGCAGTATTTT. V is TRBV6-5 and J is TRBJ2-3; D remains ambiguous. Trimming shortened V by 6 bases and J by 4 bases, and 14 bases separated the two germline ends. The CDR3 contains 14 residues. Germline CDR1 reads MNHEY; CDR2 reads SVGAGI.

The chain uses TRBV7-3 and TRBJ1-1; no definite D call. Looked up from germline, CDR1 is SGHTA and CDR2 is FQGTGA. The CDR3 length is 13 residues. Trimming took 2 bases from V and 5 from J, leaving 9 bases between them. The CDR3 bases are TGTGCCAGCAGCTTATATGGGGTTACTGAAGCTTTCTTT. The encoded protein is CASSLYGVTEAFF.

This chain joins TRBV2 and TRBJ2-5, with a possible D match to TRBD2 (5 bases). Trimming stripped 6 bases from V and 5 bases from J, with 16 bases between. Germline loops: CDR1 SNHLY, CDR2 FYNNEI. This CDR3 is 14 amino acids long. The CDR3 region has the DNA TGTGCCAGCAGGGTCCCTGAGGGCTTCGAGACCCAGTACTTC. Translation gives CASRVPEGFETQYF. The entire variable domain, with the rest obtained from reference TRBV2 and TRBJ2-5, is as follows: EPEVTQTPSHQVTQMGQEVILRCVPISNHLYFYWYRQILGQKVEFLVSFYNNEISEKSEIFDDQFSVERPDGSNFTLKIRSTKLEDSAMYFCASRVPEGFETQYFGPGTRLLVL.

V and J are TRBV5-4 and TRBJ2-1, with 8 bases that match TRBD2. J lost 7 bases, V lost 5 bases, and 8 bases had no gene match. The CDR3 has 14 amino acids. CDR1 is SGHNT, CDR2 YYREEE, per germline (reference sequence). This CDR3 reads CASRELAEENEQFF. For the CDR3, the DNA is TGTGCCAGCAGGGAACTAGCGGAGGAGAATGAGCAGTTCTTC.

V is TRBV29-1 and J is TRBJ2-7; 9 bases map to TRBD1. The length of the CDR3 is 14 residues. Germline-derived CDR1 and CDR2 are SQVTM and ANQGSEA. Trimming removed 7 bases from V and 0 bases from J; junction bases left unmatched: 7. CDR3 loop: CSGGQGFGSYEQYF. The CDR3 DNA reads TGCAGCGGGGGACAGGGATTCGGCTCCTACGAGCAGTACTTC.

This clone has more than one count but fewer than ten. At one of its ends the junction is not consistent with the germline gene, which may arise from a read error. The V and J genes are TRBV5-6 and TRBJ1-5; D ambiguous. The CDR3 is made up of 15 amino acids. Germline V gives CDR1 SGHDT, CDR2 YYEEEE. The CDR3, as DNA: TGTGCCAGCAGTTTGGCCCGGGATAGCAATCAGCCCCAGCATTTT. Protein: CASSLARDSNQPQHF.

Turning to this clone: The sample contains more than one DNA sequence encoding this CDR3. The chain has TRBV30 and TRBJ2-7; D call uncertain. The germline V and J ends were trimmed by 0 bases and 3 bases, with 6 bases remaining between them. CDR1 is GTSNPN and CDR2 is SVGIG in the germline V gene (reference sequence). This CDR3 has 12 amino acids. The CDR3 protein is CAWSVGSYEQYF. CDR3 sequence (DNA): TGTGCCTGGAGTGTAGGCAGCTACGAGCAGTACTTC.